Following are 16 T cell receptor beta chains from one sample sequenced in a study of cytomegalovirus exposure and HLA in healthy donors. Primers included in the PCR were 60 Vbeta and 13 Jbeta primers. Profiled with immunoSEQ multiplex PCR; TCRdb holds only in-frame clones, not every one. The sample lists 85,000 to 100,000 clones, about two thirds occurring once. The sequencing sample was made of PBMCs. These receptors originate from a human donor in good health.

J is TRBJ1-2 and V is TRBV11-2, with 9 bases fitting TRBD1. V lost 10 bases to trimming and J lost 7 bases; unmatched junction nucleotides: 10. CDR3 length: 13 residues. Germline lookup yields CDR1 SGHAT and CDR2 FQNNGV. CDR3 sequence (DNA): TGTGCCAACAACCCTGGGACAGGGATTGGCTACACCTTC. This codes for CANNPGTGIGYTF.

The V gene is TRBV2, the J gene TRBJ1-5; TRBD1 aligns across 8 bases. This CDR3 spans 14 amino acids. CDR1 is SNHLY and CDR2 is FYNNEI in the germline V gene. The junction had 3 bases not matched to a gene; V was cut back by 4 bases and J by 4 bases. The CDR3 reads CASSAQGANQPQHF. CDR3 bases: TGTGCCAGCAGTGCCCAGGGGGCGAATCAGCCCCAGCATTTT.

This clone has a single count. This chain connects TRBV7-2 to TRBJ1-5, with 7 nucleotides matching TRBD1. The CDR3 is 14 amino acids. The V and J ends lost 3 bases and 3 bases, in that order; junction bases with no gene match: 2. From germline, CDR1 is SGHTA and CDR2 FQGNSA. CDR3: CASSLDRPNQPQHF. The CDR3 coding sequence is TGTGCCAGCAGCTTGGACAGGCCCAATCAGCCCCAGCATTTT.

The rearrangement links TRBV28 to TRBJ1-1; tentatively, D is TRBD1 (5 bases). Germline V gene lookup returns CDR1 MDHEN and CDR2 SYDVKM. CDR3 length: 15 amino acids. Trimming shortened V by 7 bases and J by 4 bases, and 19 bases separated the two germline ends. This chain's CDR3 is CASTSRDRSLTEAFF. The CDR3 DNA is TGTGCCAGCACCTCAAGAGACAGATCCCTCACTGAAGCTTTCTTT.

This chain uses TRBV2 with TRBJ2-2, with TRBD1 matching over 7 bases. V shed 4 bases, J shed 6 bases, and the junction held 2 bases outside the gene matches. The CDR3 runs to 13 residues. The germline CDR1 and CDR2 sequences are SNHLY and FYNNEI. CDR3 residues: CASSGTGAGELFF. The DNA of the CDR3 is TGTGCCAGCAGTGGGACAGGCGCCGGGGAGCTGTTTTTT.

The J gene is TRBJ1-4, the V gene TRBV7-2; weak D call: TRBD1 (6 bases). The CDR3 is 12 amino acids. V was trimmed by 5 bases and J by 11 bases, leaving 12 bases between them. CDR1 and CDR2 from the germline V gene are SGHTA and FQGNSA. CDR3 nucleotide sequence: TGTGCCAGCAGCCCTGGGGGCTGGAAACTGTTTTTT. Encoded protein: CASSPGGWKLFF.

The chain couples TRBV30 to TRBJ2-3, with a tentative D call TRBD1 (5 bases). This CDR3 is 16 amino acids long. Per germline, CDR1 GTSNPN and CDR2 SVGIG (reference sequence). V lost 4 bases and J lost 4, with 21 bases in between. The CDR3 loop is CAWTSRLGVVADTQYF. The CDR3 region has the DNA TGTGCCTGGACATCGAGGCTAGGGGTGGTCGCAGATACGCAGTATTTT.

The chain has TRBV9 and TRBJ1-2; 8 bases fit TRBD1. The length of the CDR3 is 16 residues. CDR1 SGDLS and CDR2 YYNGEE come from the germline V gene. With 5 bases clipped from V and 4 bases from J, the junction kept 13 bases outside the gene matches. The CDR3, as DNA: TGTGCCAGCAGTCCAAGGACAGGGAAAAATAGCTATGGCTACACCTTC. Translated, it gives CASSPRTGKNSYGYTF.

The V and J genes are TRBV2 and TRBJ2-1; 10 bases fit TRBD1. This CDR3 is 13 amino acids long. With 8 bases clipped from V and 9 bases from J, the junction kept 7 bases outside the gene matches. Germline CDR1 and CDR2: SNHLY and FYNNEI. This CDR3 is CASYRQGAGEQFF. The CDR3 DNA sequence: TGTGCCAGCTACCGACAGGGGGCCGGTGAGCAGTTCTTC.

This clone was observed a few times. This chain uses TRBV19 with TRBJ1-6; 10 nucleotides match TRBD1. V gave up 5 bases and J gave up 7 bases; unmatched junction bases: 11. The germline gives CDR1 LNHDA, CDR2 SQIVND (reference sequence). CDR3 size: 17 residues. The CDR3 DNA reads TGTGCCAGTAGTTCCGGGACAGGGGTCCTGGAGAATTCACCCCTCCACTTT. Translating it yields CASSSGTGVLENSPLHF.

The chain joins TRBV21-1 to TRBJ1-5; TRBD1, the D gene given by the table, was not confirmed from the DNA. TRBV21-1 is a listed pseudogene. The CDR3 has 14 amino acids. The CDR3 nucleotides read TGTGCCAGCAGCAAGAACAGGGAGTGTCAGCCCCAGCATTTT. Encoded protein: CASSKNRECQPQHF.

The chain employs TRBV14 and TRBJ2-7, with no clear D. The CDR3 runs 11 residues. Germline CDR1 SGHDN, CDR2 FVKESK. V lost 5 bases, J lost 5 bases, and 7 bases lay in between. The CDR3 protein is CASSFGHEQYF. The DNA for the CDR3 is TGTGCCAGCAGCTTTGGCCACGAGCAGTACTTC.

This clone was detected a few times. The CDR3 region is CSASGGEKLFF. The CDR3, as DNA: TGCAGTGCTAGTGGAGGTGAAAAACTGTTTTTT. This rearrangement joins TRBV20-1 to TRBJ1-4; D uncertain. The CDR3 contains 11 residues. Germline assignment: CDR1 DFQATT and CDR2 SNEGSKA (reference sequence). V was pared by 3 bases and J by 7 bases, with 6 bases between.

V and J are TRBV7-2 and TRBJ1-2, with 10 bases aligning to TRBD1. Losses at the gene ends were 5 bases for V and 3 bases for J; bases not matched to a gene: 6. From germline, CDR1 is SGHTA and CDR2 FQGNSA. The CDR3 extends over 15 amino acids. This CDR3 reads CASSPRTGGDYGYTF. Here the CDR3 DNA reads TGTGCCAGCAGCCCTCGGACAGGGGGAGACTATGGCTACACCTTC. The whole variable domain, filled in from reference TRBV7-2 and TRBJ1-2, reads GAGVSQSPSNKVTEKGKDVELRCDPISGHTALYWYRQSLGQGLEFLIYFQGNSAPDKSGLPSDRFSAERTGGSVSTLTIQRTQQEDSAVYLCASSPRTGGDYGYTFGSGTRLTVV.

About this clone: Other DNA sequences from this sample encode an identical CDR3 as well. V usage is TRBV5-1 and J usage is TRBJ1-1, with D perhaps matching TRBD1 (6 bases). The CDR3 is 13 amino acids. Per the germline V gene, CDR1 is SGHRS and CDR2 is YFSETQ. Trimming stripped 4 bases from V and 0 bases from J, with 7 bases between. The CDR3 is CASSRDMNTEAFF. The CDR3 coding sequence is TGCGCCAGCAGCAGGGACATGAACACTGAAGCTTTCTTT. The full variable domain, with the rest looked up from reference TRBV5-1 and TRBJ1-1, is KAGVTQTPRYLIKTRGQQVTLSCSPISGHRSVSWYQQTPGQGLQFLFEYFSETQRNKGNFPGRFSGRQFSNSRSEMNVSTLELGDSALYLCASSRDMNTEAFFGQGTRLTVV.

The chain carries TRBV6-4 and TRBJ1-2, with TRBD1 identical over 7 bases. CDR3 length: 13 residues. The germline V gene encodes CDR1 MRHNA and CDR2 SNTAGT. The J segment lost 8 bases and the V segment lost 6 bases, leaving 9 bases of the junction unmatched. The CDR3, as DNA: TGTGCCAGCAGGGACAGGTCCCGGGGGGGCTACACCTTC. This codes for CASRDRSRGGYTF.